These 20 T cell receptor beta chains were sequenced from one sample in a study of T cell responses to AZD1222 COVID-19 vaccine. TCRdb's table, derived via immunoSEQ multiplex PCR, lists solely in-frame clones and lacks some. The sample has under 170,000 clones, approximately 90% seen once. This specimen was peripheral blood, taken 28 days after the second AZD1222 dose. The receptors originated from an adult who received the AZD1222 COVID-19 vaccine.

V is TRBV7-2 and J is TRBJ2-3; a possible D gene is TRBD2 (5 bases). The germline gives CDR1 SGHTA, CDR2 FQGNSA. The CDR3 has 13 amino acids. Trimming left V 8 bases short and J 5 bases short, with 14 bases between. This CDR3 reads CASLGNPKDTQYF. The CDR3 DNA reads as TGTGCCAGCCTCGGGAATCCGAAAGATACGCAGTATTTT.

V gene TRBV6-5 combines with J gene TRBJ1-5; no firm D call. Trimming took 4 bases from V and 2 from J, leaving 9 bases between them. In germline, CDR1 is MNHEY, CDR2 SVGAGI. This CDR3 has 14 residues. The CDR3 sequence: CASSSVFGNQPQHF. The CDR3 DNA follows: TGTGCCAGCAGTTCGGTGTTTGGCAATCAGCCCCAGCATTTT.

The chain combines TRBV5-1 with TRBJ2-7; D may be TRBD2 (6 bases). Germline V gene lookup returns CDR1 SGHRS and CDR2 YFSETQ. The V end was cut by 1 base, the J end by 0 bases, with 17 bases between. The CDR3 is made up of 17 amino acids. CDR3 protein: CASSLWGPGTSSYEQYF. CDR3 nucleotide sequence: TGCGCCAGCAGCTTGTGGGGCCCAGGGACTTCCTCCTACGAGCAGTACTTC. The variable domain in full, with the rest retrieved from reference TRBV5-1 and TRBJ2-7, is KAGVTQTPRYLIKTRGQQVTLSCSPISGHRSVSWYQQTPGQGLQFLFEYFSETQRNKGNFPGRFSGRQFSNSRSEMNVSTLELGDSALYLCASSLWGPGTSSYEQYFGPGTRLTVT.

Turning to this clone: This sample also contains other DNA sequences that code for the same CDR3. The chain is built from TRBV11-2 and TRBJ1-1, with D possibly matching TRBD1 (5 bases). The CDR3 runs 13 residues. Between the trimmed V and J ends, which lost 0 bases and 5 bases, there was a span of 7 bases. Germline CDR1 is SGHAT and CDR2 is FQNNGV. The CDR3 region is CASSLDRGTEAFF. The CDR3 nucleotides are TGTGCCAGCAGCTTAGATCGGGGGACTGAAGCTTTCTTT.

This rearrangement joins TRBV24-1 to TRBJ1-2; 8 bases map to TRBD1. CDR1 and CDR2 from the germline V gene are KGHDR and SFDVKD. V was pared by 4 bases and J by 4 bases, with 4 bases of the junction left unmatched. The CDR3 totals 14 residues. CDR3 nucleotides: TGTGCCACCAGTGAGCGTGACAGGGGCTATGGCTACACCTTC. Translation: CATSERDRGYGYTF.

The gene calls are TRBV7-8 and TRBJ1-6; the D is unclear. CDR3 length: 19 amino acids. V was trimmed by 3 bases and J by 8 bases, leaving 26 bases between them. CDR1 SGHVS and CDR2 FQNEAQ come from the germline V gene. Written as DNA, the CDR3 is TGTGCCAGCAGCTTTCTTGTCGCAATGGGTACTGGGAGAGATTCACCCCTCCACTTT. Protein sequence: CASSFLVAMGTGRDSPLHF. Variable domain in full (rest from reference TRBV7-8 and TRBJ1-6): GAGVSQSPRYKVAKRGQDVALRCDPISGHVSLFWYQQALGQGPEFLTYFQNEAQLDKSGLPSDRFFAERPEGSVSTLKIQRTQQEDSAVYLCASSFLVAMGTGRDSPLHFGNGTRLTVT.

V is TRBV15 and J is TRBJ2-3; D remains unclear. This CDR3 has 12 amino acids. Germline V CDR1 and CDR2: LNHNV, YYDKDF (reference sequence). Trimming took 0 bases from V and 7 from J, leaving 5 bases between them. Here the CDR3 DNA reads TGTGCCACCAGCAGAGAACATTATACGCAGTATTTT. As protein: CATSREHYTQYF.

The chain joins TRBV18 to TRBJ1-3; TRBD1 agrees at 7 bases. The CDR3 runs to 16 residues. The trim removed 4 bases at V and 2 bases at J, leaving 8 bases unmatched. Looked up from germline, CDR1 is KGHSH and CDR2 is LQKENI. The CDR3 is CASSLSDRVAGNTIYF. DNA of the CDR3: TGTGCCAGCTCACTCAGCGACAGGGTGGCTGGAAACACCATATATTTT.

The CDR3 region has the DNA TGTGCCAGCTCGTCCAGGGGGCAGAGTCCCGGGGAGCTGTTTTTT. The encoded protein is CASSSRGQSPGELFF. This chain uses TRBV18 with TRBJ2-2; 8 bases line up with TRBD1. J lost 6 bases, V lost 6 bases, and 9 bases had no gene match. Germline CDR1 and CDR2: KGHSH and LQKENI. The CDR3 has 15 amino acids.

CDR3 DNA: TGCGCCAGCAGCCAAGCCCCGGGACAACTCTACGAGCAGTACTTC. It specifies CASSQAPGQLYEQYF. The chain links TRBV4-1 to TRBJ2-7, with D tentatively TRBD1 (6 bases). The CDR3 is made up of 15 amino acids. Deletions cut 1 base from V and 3 bases from J, with 13 bases between. CDR1 is MGHRA and CDR2 is YSYEKL in the germline V gene.

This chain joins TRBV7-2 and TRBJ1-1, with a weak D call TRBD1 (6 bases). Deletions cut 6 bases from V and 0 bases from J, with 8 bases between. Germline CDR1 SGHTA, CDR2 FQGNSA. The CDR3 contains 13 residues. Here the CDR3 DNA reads TGTGCCAGCAGAAGGACAGTGAACACTGAAGCTTTCTTT. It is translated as CASRRTVNTEAFF.

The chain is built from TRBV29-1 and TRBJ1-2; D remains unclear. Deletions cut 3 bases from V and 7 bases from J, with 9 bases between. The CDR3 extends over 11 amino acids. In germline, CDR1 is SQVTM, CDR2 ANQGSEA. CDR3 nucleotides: TGCAGCGTTGACAGGTCGGTTGGCTACACCTTC. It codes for CSVDRSVGYTF.

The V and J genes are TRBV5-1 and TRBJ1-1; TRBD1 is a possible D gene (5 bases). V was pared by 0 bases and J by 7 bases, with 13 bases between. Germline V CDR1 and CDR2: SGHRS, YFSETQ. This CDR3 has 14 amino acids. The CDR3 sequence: CASSLEPAGGEAFF. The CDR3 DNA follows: TGCGCCAGCAGCTTGGAGCCAGCGGGGGGTGAAGCTTTCTTT.

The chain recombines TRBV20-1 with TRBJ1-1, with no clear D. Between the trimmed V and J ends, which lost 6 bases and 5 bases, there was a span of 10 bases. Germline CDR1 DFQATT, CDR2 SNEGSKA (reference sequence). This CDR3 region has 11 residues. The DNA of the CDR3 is TGCAGTGCGTGGGGAGGGACTGAAGCTTTCTTT. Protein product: CSAWGGTEAFF.

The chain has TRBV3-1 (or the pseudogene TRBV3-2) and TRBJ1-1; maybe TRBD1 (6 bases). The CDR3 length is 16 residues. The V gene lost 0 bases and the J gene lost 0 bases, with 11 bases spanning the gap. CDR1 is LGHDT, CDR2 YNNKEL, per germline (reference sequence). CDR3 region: CASSQDSGTMNTEAFF. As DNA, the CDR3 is TGTGCCAGCAGCCAAGACTCTGGGACAATGAACACTGAAGCTTTCTTT.

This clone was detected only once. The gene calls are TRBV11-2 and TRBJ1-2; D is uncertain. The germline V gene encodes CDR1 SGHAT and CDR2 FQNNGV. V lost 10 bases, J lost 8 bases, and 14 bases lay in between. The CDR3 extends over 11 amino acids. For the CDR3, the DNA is TGTGCCATCCCGTTGCTAGGGGGCTACACCTTC. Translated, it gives CAIPLLGGYTF.

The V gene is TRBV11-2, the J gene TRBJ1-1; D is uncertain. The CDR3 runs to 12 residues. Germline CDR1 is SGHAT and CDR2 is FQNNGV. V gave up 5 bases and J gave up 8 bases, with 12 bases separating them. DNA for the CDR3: TGTGCCAGCAGCCTCGGGTCTCCAGAAGCTTTCTTT. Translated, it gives CASSLGSPEAFF. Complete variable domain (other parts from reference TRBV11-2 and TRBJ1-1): EAGVAQSPRYKIIEKRQSVAFWCNPISGHATLYWYQQILGQGPKLLIQFQNNGVVDDSQLPKDRFSAERLKGVDSTLKIQPAKLEDSAVYLCASSLGSPEAFFGQGTRLTVV.

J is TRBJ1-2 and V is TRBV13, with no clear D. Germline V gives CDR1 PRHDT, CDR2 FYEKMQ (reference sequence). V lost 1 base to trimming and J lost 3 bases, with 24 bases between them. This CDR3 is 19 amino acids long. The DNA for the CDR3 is TGTGCCAGCAGCTTAGTAAAGGTGTCTTCGGCTCAAATGGACTATGGCTACACCTTC. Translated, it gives CASSLVKVSSAQMDYGYTF.

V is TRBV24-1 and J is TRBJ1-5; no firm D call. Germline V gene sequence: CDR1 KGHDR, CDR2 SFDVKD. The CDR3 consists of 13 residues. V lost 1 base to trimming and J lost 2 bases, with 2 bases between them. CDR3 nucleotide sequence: TGTGCCACCAGTGATTTCGGCAATCAGCCCCAGCATTTT. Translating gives CATSDFGNQPQHF.

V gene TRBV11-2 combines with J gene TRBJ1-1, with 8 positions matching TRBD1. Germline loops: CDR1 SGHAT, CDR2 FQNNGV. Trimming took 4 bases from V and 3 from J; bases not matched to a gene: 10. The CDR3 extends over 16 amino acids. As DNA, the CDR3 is TGTGCCAGCAGCTCCTACGTCGGGACAGGATACACTGAAGCTTTCTTT. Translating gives CASSSYVGTGYTEAFF.